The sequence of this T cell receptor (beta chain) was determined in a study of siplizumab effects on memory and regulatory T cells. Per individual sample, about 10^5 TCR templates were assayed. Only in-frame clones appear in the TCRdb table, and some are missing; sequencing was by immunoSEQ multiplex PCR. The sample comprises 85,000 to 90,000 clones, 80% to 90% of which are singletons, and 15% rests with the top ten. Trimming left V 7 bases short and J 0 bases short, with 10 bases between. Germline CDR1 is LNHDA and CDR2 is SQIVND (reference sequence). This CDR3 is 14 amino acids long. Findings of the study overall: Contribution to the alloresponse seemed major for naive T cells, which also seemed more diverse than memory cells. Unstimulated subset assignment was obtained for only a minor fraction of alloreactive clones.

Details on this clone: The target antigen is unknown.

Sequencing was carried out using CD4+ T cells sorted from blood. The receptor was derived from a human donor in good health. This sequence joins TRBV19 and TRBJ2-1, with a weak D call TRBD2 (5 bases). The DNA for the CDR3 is TGTGCCAGTAATTTAGGGAGCTCCTACAATGAGCAGTTCTTC. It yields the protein CASNLGSSYNEQFF.